This T cell receptor (beta chain) was identified during a study of cytomegalovirus exposure and HLA in healthy donors. Study findings and constraints: In an earlier analysis, in approximately 570 donors, most V segments appeared productive either ~90% or ~30% of the time.

This clone was observed a single time. Its matching antigen is unknown. The study ran its PCR with 60 Vbeta and 13 Jbeta primers. Sequenced by immunoSEQ multiplex PCR; TCRdb stores in-frame clones only, minus some. The repertoire holds approximately 190,000 clones, with around 85% as singletons. This clonotype was sampled from a man aged 40-49 years in good health and CMV-seropositive. The material sequenced was PBMCs.

CDR3 sequence reads: CASSPLRAGASYEQYF. In nucleotides, the CDR3 is TGTGCCAGCTCACCACTCAGAGCGGGGGCGTCCTACGAGCAGTACTTC. The rearrangement uses TRBV18 and TRBJ2-7, with 8 bases matching TRBD2. Germline V CDR1 and CDR2: KGHSH, LQKENI. The J segment lost 1 base and the V segment lost 1 base, leaving 6 bases of the junction unmatched. The CDR3 is 16 residues long.